This T cell receptor beta chain is from a study of lymphopenia after photon versus proton radiotherapy. This CDR3 has 16 amino acids. The V gene's germline CDR1 is ENHRY and CDR2 SYGVKD. Trimming at V came to 2 bases and at J to 1 base, leaving 7 bases not matched to a gene. The protocol was immunoSEQ multiplex PCR, while the TCRdb copy is restricted to in-frame clones and leaves out a portion. Of 20,000 to 25,000 clones detected, around 84% appear once; the ten largest clones hold 18%. V and J are TRBV10-3 and TRBJ2-7; 8 bases are shared with TRBD2. Sequencing used peripheral blood, obtained from a patient treated with photon-based radiotherapy. This receptor was taken from a man in his sixties with pancreatic cancer. In DNA, the CDR3 is TGTGCCATCAGTGAGCGGGAGCGGGGGCTATCCTACGAGCAGTACTTC. It translates to CAISERERGLSYEQYF.